These T cell receptor beta chains were read from a single sample in a study of T cells after yellow fever vaccination. A single record per CDR3 protein comes from TCRdb applying MiXCR to the 5' RACE reads. The repertoire holds about 140,000 distinct CDR3 sequences, under 8% seen once, with under 0.8% in the top ten. The sample was CD4+ T cells sorted from PBMCs, taken 10 days after the yellow fever booster vaccination. These receptors all come from a man aged 25-45 years who received the YFV17D yellow fever vaccine. CDR3s include the opening cysteine and the closing phenylalanine or tryptophan. The order of the fields is J gene, V gene, CDR3 protein.

>TRBJ2-1|TRBV3-1
CASSPRGSGAYEQFF
>TRBJ2-3|TRBV6-5
CASSYIASGRLSTDTQYF
>TRBJ2-3|TRBV5-1
CASSRGQEYSSTDTQYF
>TRBJ2-5|TRBV4-3
CASSQELNPLRETQYF
>TRBJ2-7|TRBV20-1
CSAEPQGPRDEQYF
>TRBJ2-5|TRBV5-5
CASSSRVYRVQETQYF
>TRBJ1-1|TRBV6-5
CASRFVGGGTEAFF
>TRBJ2-2|TRBV5-5
CASSPLGLEPGELFF
>TRBJ2-2|TRBV12-5
CASGRGGDTGELFF
>TRBJ1-1|TRBV29-1
CSFTGLSEAFF
>TRBJ2-3|TRBV20-1
CSARPLSGRTSDTQYF
>TRBJ2-5|TRBV27
CASSTGTGVSGQYF
>TRBJ1-1|TRBV7-9
CASSFGVMNTEAFF
>TRBJ2-1|TRBV12-3/TRBV12-4
CASSRSSGIRGNEQFF
>TRBJ2-1|TRBV29-1
CSVGDYYNEQFF
>TRBJ2-5|TRBV10-3
CAINPRDRLQETQYF
>TRBJ2-7|TRBV19
CASSITPETYEQYF
>TRBJ2-6|TRBV6-2/TRBV6-3
CASSYRDPGNTFSGANVLTF
>TRBJ2-5|TRBV19
CASSTLIQETQYF
>TRBJ2-3|TRBV7-8
CASSLLGLATGDTQYF
>TRBJ1-6|TRBV2
CASRKGTENSPLHF
>TRBJ2-1|TRBV15
CATSRDGEQFF
>TRBJ2-5|TRBV7-8
CASSSWGLGETQYF
>TRBJ1-2|TRBV5-1
CASSGGQGAYGYTF
>TRBJ2-7|TRBV20-1
CSARVTGRSYEQYF
>TRBJ2-6|TRBV11-2
CASIPPGLGATASGANVLTF
>TRBJ1-1|TRBV5-1
CASSFDRGRLTEAFF
>TRBJ2-7|TRBV7-2
CASRPGTGVYEQYF
>TRBJ2-3|TRBV20-1
CSGGGPLSDTQYF
>TRBJ2-1|TRBV12-3/TRBV12-4
CASKRDSFPNEQFF
>TRBJ2-5|TRBV20-1
CSARGGRAGETQYF
>TRBJ2-3|TRBV28
CATIAGVLDTQYF
>TRBJ1-1|TRBV3-1
CASSQEARSVDTEAFF
>TRBJ1-6|TRBV27
CASRELNSPLHF
>TRBJ2-2|TRBV6-4
CASSDSGQNTGELFF
>TRBJ2-5|TRBV5-1
CASSLGTSREETQYF
>TRBJ1-5|TRBV12-3/TRBV12-4
CASSLFHRQGLNQPQHF